Sequencing of this T cell receptor beta chain was carried out in a study of shared clonotypes between healthy human individuals (dated by TCRdb to the early 2020s). For the wider study: The cohort comprised two women and a few men aged 18 to 49 years. Each donor's leukapheresis produced roughly between roughly 0.85 and 10 billion PBMCs. Libraries were prepared and TCR repertoires were sequenced by different laboratories using diverse techniques, in order to increase sequencing depth and limit assay-specific biases. For each donor, CD4 naive and CD4 memory were each given three plates, CD8 naive was given two plates, and CD8 memory was given one plate. Blood TCR repertoires of a handful of healthy adults were deeply sequenced to estimate repertoire size and the extent of clonotype sharing between individuals.

The junction shows trimming of 3 bases on V and 6 bases on J, and the gene matches do not reach 7 bases of it. Taken from cysteine to phenylalanine, the CDR3 has 15 residues. Only the CDR3 region is kept as DNA, spanning 45 bases read in frame from base 1. The germline V gene (reference sequence) provides CDR1 SEHNR and CDR2 FQNEAQ. Healthy HIV-negative adults with no recently reported acute infections or vaccinations were included as donors. Every donor was a Caucasian adult living in Nashville, Tennessee, USA. CD4+ T cells were enriched through magnetic negative selection, after which naive cells were positively selected on CD45RA and the remaining negative fraction served as the memory subset. Blood was collected by leukapheresis, and PBMCs were isolated by Ficoll-Histopaque density gradient centrifugation and then cryopreserved in liquid nitrogen vapor phase. Purity and quantity of every magnetically sorted T cell population were checked by analytical flow cytometry. From each sorted fraction, genomic DNA was isolated and quantified by UV absorbance on a Nanodrop 2000c.

This clone showed up just once. Its antigen is not yet known. Base-call qualities are not available, and no considerably larger clone is one nucleotide away. What the study reported, not specific to this receptor: Clonotypes shared by all four sorted-subset donors showed higher generation probabilities than non-shared clonotypes. Because the study included a small number of donors, the genetic and exposure-history diversity represented was limited. Incomplete sequencing was indicated by rarefaction of sorted-subset datasets, despite the large sequencing depth. Based on pairwise subsampling, the degree of clonotype sharing among donors was expected to be affected by sequencing depth. When several donors were compared, the shared fraction of clonotypes was 5% to 6.5% for naive CD4, about 4% for naive CD8, 2.3% for memory CD4, and roughly 0.43% for memory CD8. Sampling was restricted to blood, and TCR repertoires in tissues likely differ from the TCR repertoires found in blood. Naive subsets generally had larger estimated clonotype richness than memory subsets.

TCR CDR3 regions were amplified from genomic DNA by multiplex PCR using the deep immunoSEQ assay. Extracted genomic DNA from each cell subset was spread evenly across all wells of several immunoSEQ 96-well plates, with each plate serving as a replicate. For sorted subsets, each replicate PCR was loaded with roughly 0.2 ug genomic DNA, equivalent to about 33,000 T cell genomes. Purified libraries were quantified with a Qubit 3.0 fluorometer, sized on a Bioanalyzer 2100, and re-quantified with the KAPA Library Quantification kit. Every immunoSEQ 96-well plate was sequenced on a dedicated single-read 150-cycle Illumina NextSeq 550 flow cell. As for how the authors treated the data: Because only junctional sequences without quality scores were contained in the immunoSEQ output, filtering matching that applied to full-length reads could not be performed. To assign V/J genes and CDR3, sequences were annotated against IMGT germline references using PyIR, a Python wrapper for IgBLAST v1.9. Reads with weak V/J assignments (E-value above 1e-6), missing CDR3, stop codons, out-of-frame junctions, or ambiguous translated residues were removed. V3J clonotypes were defined as sequences sharing the same inferred V gene, J gene, and CDR3 amino acid sequence. To compute the percentage overlap between repertoires, the number of shared unique clonotypes was divided by the size of the smaller repertoire. Repertoire richness was assessed with RTK rarefaction, the Chao1 estimator, and Recon v2.1 estimates of unobserved clonotypes. Generation probabilities were computed with OLGA for all TCRbeta clonotypes obtained by the gDNA method from four donors. In TCRdb, the immuneACCESS table is reduced to in-frame sequences with V and J assigned. These tables do not hold every clone; where another copy was compared, an unresolved V gene accounts for under half, and the others remain unexplained. V, J and clone size are those of that table, while D and trimming were read from the DNA. In this sample the table shows nearly 1,000,000 clones, over 60% of which occur a single time. The top ten clones comprise roughly 1.5% of the sample.

This chain is built from TRBV7-9 and TRBJ2-1; 8 central bases correspond to TRBD2. The TCR comes from a man aged 18 to 30 in good health. The material sequenced was memory CD4+ T cells sorted from blood. This sample's cell subset or site label indicates: CD45RA-negative fraction. The CDR3 region has the sequence CASSFWLAGANEQFF. The DNA reads TGTGCCAGCAGCTTTTGGCTAGCGGGCGCCAATGAGCAGTTCTTC. Full variable domain (CDR3 extended with the reference TRBV7-9 and TRBJ2-1 proteins): DTGVSQNPRHKITKRGQNVTFRCDPISEHNRLYWYRQTLGQGPEFLTYFQNEAQLEKSRLLSDRFSAERPKGSFSTLEIQRTEQGDSAMYLCASSFWLAGANEQFFGPGTRLTVL.